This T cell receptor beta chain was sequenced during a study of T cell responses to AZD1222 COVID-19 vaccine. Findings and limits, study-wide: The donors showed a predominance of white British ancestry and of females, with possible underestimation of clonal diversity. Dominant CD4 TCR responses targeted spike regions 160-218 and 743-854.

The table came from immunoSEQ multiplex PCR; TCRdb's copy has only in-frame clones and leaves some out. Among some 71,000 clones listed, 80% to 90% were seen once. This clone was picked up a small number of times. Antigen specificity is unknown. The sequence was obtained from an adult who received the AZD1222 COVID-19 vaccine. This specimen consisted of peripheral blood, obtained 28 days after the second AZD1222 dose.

The CDR3 coding sequence is TGTGCCAGCAGCTCCCGCCCTTCCCATCAGCCCCAGCATTTT. Translating gives CASSSRPSHQPQHF. The V call is TRBV7-8, the J call TRBJ1-5; D not resolved. Germline CDR1 SGHVS, CDR2 FQNEAQ. CDR3 size: 14 residues. V lost 4 bases to trimming and J lost 5 bases, with 12 bases between them.